These 15 T cell receptor beta chains were sequenced from one sample in a study of Graves' ophthalmopathy and Graves' hyperthyroidism. Investigators amplified TCR beta CDR3 regions from RNA transcripts. HTBI primers served in a first-round RT-PCR, which a second-round multiplex PCR followed. In TCRdb, the multiplex PCR reads were re-called with MiXCR into one record per CDR3 protein. The data hold under 350,000 distinct CDR3 sequences, with under 20% observed a single time. The sequenced sample consisted of peripheral blood. The receptors come from an adult man with Graves' ophthalmopathy.

The V call is TRBV6-1, the J call TRBJ1-2; tentatively, D is TRBD1 (5 bases). V was clipped by 1 base and J by 4 bases, with 13 bases between them. Germline V gene data show CDR1 as MNHNS and CDR2 as SASEGT. The CDR3 contains 15 residues. CDR3 in DNA: TGTGCCAGCAGTGAAGAGGCAGGGTTTAGCTATGGCTACACCTTC. Protein product: CASSEEAGFSYGYTF.

This clonotype was counted ten times or more. This chain connects TRBV2 to TRBJ2-7; 7 nucleotides match TRBD1. This CDR3 region has 16 residues. The germline V gene has CDR1 SNHLY and CDR2 FYNNEI. V lost 6 bases, J lost 6 bases, and 17 bases stayed unmatched. CDR3 in DNA: TGTGCCAGCAGCGCCCCGGAGACAGGGCCGGGGTTCGAGCAGTACTTC. This codes for CASSAPETGPGFEQYF. The whole variable domain, remainder taken from reference TRBV2 and TRBJ2-7, is EPEVTQTPSHQVTQMGQEVILRCVPISNHLYFYWYRQILGQKVEFLVSFYNNEISEKSEIFDDQFSVERPDGSNFTLKIRSTKLEDSAMYFCASSAPETGPGFEQYFGPGTRLTVT.

This clonotype showed up many times. V and J are TRBV14 and TRBJ2-2; 8 bases fit TRBD2. Losses at the gene ends were 1 base for V and 2 bases for J; bases not matched to a gene: 6. CDR1 is SGHDN, CDR2 FVKESK, per germline. The CDR3 runs to 17 residues. The DNA for the CDR3 is TGTGCCAGCAGCCAAGTGACTAGCGTGATCAACACCGGGGAGCTGTTTTTT. Translation: CASSQVTSVINTGELFF.

This clonotype was seen ten or more times. The CDR3 DNA sequence: TGTGCCAGCAGTGACAGGGGGCGCCGGACTGAAGCTTTCTTT. Protein sequence: CASSDRGRRTEAFF. The chain joins TRBV6-2 or TRBV6-3 to TRBJ1-1; TRBD1 matches 10 bases. CDR3 length: 14 amino acids. V lost 5 bases to trimming and J lost 5 bases; unmatched junction nucleotides: 5. Looked up from germline, CDR1 is MNHEY and CDR2 is SVGEGT.

This clonotype was picked up many times. The rearrangement links TRBV20-1 to TRBJ1-5; D may be TRBD1 (5 bases). With 5 bases removed from V and 4 bases from J, the gap between germline ends came to 15 bases. CDR3 size: 14 residues. The germline V gene encodes CDR1 DFQATT and CDR2 SNEGSKA (reference sequence). Written as DNA, the CDR3 is TGCAGTGCTTCCGACAGACTTAGTAATCAGCCCCAGCATTTT. Amino acid sequence: CSASDRLSNQPQHF.

This clonotype came up many times. V is TRBV15 and J is TRBJ1-3; D not certain. V was trimmed by 3 bases and J by 4 bases, leaving 19 bases between them. From germline, CDR1 is LNHNV and CDR2 YYDKDF (reference sequence). The length of the CDR3 is 17 residues. The chain's CDR3 is CATSRGGGPSAGNTIYF. The CDR3 bases are TGTGCCACCAGCAGGGGCGGAGGACCCAGTGCGGGAAACACCATATATTTT.

V is TRBV7-2 and J is TRBJ2-7, with D possibly matching TRBD1 (6 bases). CDR3 length: 16 amino acids. Germline CDR1 and CDR2: SGHTA and FQGNSA. Trimming cost V 6 bases and J 3 bases, with 21 bases left between them. In DNA, the CDR3 is TGTGCCAGCAGGTTAACGACAGGTGGACCGAGCTACGAGCAGTACTTC. It is translated as CASRLTTGGPSYEQYF.

The table lists this clonotype with many counts. The chain links TRBV12-3 or TRBV12-4 to TRBJ1-4; D gene uncertain. The V and J ends lost 1 base and 8 bases respectively, with 11 bases between them. The CDR3 sequence is 14 residues long. The CDR3 DNA is TGTGCCAGCAGTTTAGGGATAACAGCCGAAAAACTGTTTTTT. Translated, it gives CASSLGITAEKLFF.

This clonotype has a count of ten or more. This chain uses TRBV5-6 with TRBJ2-2; D unclear. The CDR3 length is 15 residues. V lost 0 bases, J lost 2 bases, and 8 bases lay in between. Germline V gene lookup returns CDR1 SGHDT and CDR2 YYEEEE. This CDR3 is CASSLAADNTGELFF. CDR3 coding DNA: TGTGCCAGCAGCTTGGCCGCAGATAACACCGGGGAGCTGTTTTTT.

This clonotype has ten or more counts. The chain uses TRBV27 and TRBJ1-2, with TRBD1 matching over 9 bases. Germline V CDR1 and CDR2: MNHEY, SMNVEV (reference sequence). J gave up 2 bases and V 5 bases, and 9 bases lay outside the gene matches. The CDR3 has 16 residues. The CDR3 loop reads CASSLEGTGKNYGYTF. CDR3 nucleotides: TGTGCCAGCAGTCTAGAGGGGACAGGGAAAAACTATGGCTACACCTTC.

This clonotype has at least ten counts. The chain recombines TRBV7-2 with TRBJ1-1; maybe TRBD1 (6 bases). The germline V gene has CDR1 SGHTA and CDR2 FQGNSA. The CDR3 spans 14 residues. The V end lost 10 bases, the J end lost 0 bases, and 15 bases lay between the germline ends. The chain's CDR3 is CATQVRGVNTEAFF. CDR3 nucleotide sequence: TGTGCCACCCAGGTTAGGGGGGTGAACACTGAAGCTTTCTTT.

This clonotype came up many times. The chain combines TRBV28 with TRBJ1-1; the D gene is possibly TRBD1 (5 bases). The V gene's germline CDR1 is MDHEN and CDR2 SYDVKM. V shed 5 bases and J shed 8 bases, with 9 bases lying between them. This CDR3 spans 11 amino acids. This CDR3 reads CASSRWTEAFF. CDR3 bases: TGTGCCAGCAGTCGATGGACAGAAGCTTTCTTT.

This clonotype was seen repeatedly, ten times or more. The chain couples TRBV5-6 to TRBJ1-5, with a tentative D call TRBD1 (5 bases). CDR3 length equals 18 residues. Trimming cost V 4 bases and J 0 bases, with 20 bases left between them. Germline CDR1 reads SGHDT; CDR2 reads YYEEEE. CDR3 amino acids: CASSAYLGERYSNQPQHF. The CDR3 region has the DNA TGTGCCAGCAGCGCATACTTGGGGGAGAGATATAGCAATCAGCCCCAGCATTTT.

This clonotype appeared once. A much larger clone lies one base from this, so it may be a read error. This chain joins TRBV4-2 and TRBJ1-2, with D perhaps TRBD1 (6 bases). Germline-derived CDR1 and CDR2 are LGHNA and YNFKEQ. With 3 bases removed from V and 8 bases from J, the gap between germline ends came to 19 bases. This CDR3 spans 15 amino acids. The CDR3 nucleotides are TGTGCCAGCAGCCAGCACGACAGGTGGCGGAGGGGCTACACCTTC. This encodes CASSQHDRWRRGYTF.

This clonotype has at least ten counts. The rearrangement links TRBV14 to TRBJ1-5; D uncertain. CDR3 length: 13 amino acids. Deletions cut 4 bases from V and 7 bases from J, with 11 bases between. CDR1 and CDR2 from the germline V gene are SGHDN and FVKESK. The CDR3 reads CASSLEEGQPQHF. CDR3 DNA sequence: TGTGCCAGCAGCCTCGAAGAGGGACAGCCCCAGCATTTT.